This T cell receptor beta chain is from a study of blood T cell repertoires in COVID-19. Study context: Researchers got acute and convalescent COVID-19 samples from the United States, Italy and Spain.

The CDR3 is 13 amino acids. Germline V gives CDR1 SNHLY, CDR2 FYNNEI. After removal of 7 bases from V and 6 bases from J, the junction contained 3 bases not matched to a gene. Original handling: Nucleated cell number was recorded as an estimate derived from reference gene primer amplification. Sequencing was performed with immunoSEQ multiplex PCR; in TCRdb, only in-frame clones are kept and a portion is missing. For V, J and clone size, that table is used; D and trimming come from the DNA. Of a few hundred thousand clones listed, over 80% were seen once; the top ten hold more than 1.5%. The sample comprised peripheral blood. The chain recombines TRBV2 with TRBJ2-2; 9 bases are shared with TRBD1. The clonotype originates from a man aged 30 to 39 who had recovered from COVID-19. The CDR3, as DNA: TGTGCCAGCAAGGGACAGGGTCCCGGGGAGCTGTTTTTT. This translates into CASKGQGPGELFF.